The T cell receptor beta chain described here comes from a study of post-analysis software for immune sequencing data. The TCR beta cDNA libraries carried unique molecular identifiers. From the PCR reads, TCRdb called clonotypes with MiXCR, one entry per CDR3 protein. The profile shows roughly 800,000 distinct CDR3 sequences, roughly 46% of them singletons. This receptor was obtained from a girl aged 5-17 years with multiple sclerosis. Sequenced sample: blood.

The CDR3 coding sequence is TGCAGCGTTGAAGAACCCAGTCAATCCTACGAGCAGTACTTC. Protein sequence: CSVEEPSQSYEQYF. The genes are TRBV29-1 and TRBJ2-7, with D unclear. V dropped 0 bases and J dropped 1 base, with 10 bases sitting between them. CDR3 length equals 14 residues. The germline gives CDR1 SQVTM, CDR2 ANQGSEA.